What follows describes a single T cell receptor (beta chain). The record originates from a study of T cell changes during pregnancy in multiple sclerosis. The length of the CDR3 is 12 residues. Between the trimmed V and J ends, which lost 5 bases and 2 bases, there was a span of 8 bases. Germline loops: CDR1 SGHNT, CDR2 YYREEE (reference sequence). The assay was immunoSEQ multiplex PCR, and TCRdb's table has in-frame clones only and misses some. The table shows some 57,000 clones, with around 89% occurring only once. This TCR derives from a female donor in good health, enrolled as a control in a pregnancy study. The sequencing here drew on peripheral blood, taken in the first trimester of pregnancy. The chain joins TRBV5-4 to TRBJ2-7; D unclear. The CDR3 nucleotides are TGTGCCAGCAGTGGGCAGCCCTACGAGCAGTACTTC. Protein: CASSGQPYEQYF.